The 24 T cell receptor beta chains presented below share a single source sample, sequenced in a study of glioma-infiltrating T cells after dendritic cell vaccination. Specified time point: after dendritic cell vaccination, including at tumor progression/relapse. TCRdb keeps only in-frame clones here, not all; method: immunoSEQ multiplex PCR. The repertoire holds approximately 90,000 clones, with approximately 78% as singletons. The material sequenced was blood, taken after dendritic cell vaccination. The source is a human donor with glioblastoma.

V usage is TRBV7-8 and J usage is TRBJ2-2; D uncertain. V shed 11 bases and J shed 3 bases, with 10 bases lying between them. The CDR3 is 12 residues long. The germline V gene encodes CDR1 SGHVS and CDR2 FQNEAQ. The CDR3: CASRLDTGELFF. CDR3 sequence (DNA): TGTGCCTCCAGGTTGGACACCGGGGAGCTGTTTTTT.

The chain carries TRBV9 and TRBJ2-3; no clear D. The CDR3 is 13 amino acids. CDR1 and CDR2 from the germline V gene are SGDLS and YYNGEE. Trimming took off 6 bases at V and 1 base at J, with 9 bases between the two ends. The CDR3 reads CASTKSGTDTQYF. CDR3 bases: TGTGCCAGCACCAAATCGGGCACAGATACGCAGTATTTT.

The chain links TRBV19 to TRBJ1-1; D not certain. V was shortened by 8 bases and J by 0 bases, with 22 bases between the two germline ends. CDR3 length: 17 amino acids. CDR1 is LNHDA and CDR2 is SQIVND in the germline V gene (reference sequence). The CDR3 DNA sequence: TGTGCCAGTCCCCCGGGAGGCTACAATGTATTGAACACTGAAGCTTTCTTT. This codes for CASPPGGYNVLNTEAFF.

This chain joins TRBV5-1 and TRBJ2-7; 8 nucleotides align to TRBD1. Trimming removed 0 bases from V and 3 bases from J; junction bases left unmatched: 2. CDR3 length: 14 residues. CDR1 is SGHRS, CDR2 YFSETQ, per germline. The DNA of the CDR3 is TGCGCCAGCAGCTTGGAGGGACAGGTCTACGAGCAGTACTTC. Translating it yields CASSLEGQVYEQYF.

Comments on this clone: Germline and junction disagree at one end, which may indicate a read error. For the CDR3, the DNA is TGTGCCTGGAGTCCCTTAGAAACAGACACGCAGTATTTT. Translating gives CAWSPLETDTQYF. V and J are TRBV30 and TRBJ2-3; D unclear. This CDR3 contains 13 residues. From germline, CDR1 is GTSNPN and CDR2 SVGIG (reference sequence).

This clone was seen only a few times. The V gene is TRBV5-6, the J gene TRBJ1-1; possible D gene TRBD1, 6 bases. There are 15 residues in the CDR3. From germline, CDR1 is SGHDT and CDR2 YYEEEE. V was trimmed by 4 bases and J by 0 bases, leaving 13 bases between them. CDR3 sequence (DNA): TGTGCCAGCAGCGGCTGGGGGCGGATGAACACTGAAGCTTTCTTT. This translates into CASSGWGRMNTEAFF.

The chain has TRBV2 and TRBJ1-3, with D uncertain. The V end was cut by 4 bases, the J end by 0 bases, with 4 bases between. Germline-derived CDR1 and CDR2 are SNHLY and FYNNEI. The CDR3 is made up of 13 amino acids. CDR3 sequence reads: CASSANSGNTIYF. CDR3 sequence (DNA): TGTGCCAGCAGTGCCAACTCTGGAAACACCATATATTTT. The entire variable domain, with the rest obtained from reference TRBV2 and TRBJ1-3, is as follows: EPEVTQTPSHQVTQMGQEVILRCVPISNHLYFYWYRQILGQKVEFLVSFYNNEISEKSEIFDDQFSVERPDGSNFTLKIRSTKLEDSAMYFCASSANSGNTIYFGEGSWLTVV.

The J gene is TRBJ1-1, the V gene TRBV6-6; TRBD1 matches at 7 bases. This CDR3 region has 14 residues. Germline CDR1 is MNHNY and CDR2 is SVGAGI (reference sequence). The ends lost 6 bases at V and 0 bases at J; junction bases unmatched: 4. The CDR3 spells CASSRQGMNTEAFF. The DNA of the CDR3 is TGTGCCAGCAGCCGACAGGGAATGAACACTGAAGCTTTCTTT.

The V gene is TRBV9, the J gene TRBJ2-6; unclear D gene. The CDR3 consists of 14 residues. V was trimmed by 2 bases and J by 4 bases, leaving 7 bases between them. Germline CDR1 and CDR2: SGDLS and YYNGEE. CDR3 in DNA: TGTGCCAGCAGCGTCACTCTAGGGGCCAACGTCCTGACTTTC. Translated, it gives CASSVTLGANVLTF.

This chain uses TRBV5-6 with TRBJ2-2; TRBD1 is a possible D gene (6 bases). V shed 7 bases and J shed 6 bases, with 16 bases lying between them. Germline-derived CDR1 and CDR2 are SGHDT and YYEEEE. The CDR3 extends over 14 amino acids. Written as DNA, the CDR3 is TGTGCCAGCCGCAGGGGCCAATTGGCCGGGGAGCTGTTTTTT. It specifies CASRRGQLAGELFF.

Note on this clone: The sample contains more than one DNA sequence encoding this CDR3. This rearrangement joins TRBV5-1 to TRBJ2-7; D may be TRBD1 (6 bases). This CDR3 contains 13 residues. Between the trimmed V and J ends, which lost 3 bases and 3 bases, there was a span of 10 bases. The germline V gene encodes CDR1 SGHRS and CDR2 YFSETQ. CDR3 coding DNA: TGCGCCAGCAGCTCGGGACAAGGCTACGAGCAGTACTTC. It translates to CASSSGQGYEQYF.

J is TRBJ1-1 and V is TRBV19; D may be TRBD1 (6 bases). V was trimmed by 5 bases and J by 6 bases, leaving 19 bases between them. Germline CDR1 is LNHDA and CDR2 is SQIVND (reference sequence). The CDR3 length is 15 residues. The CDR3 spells CASSSSTAGDPEAFF. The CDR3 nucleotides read TGTGCCAGTAGTTCCTCGACAGCAGGGGACCCTGAAGCTTTCTTT.

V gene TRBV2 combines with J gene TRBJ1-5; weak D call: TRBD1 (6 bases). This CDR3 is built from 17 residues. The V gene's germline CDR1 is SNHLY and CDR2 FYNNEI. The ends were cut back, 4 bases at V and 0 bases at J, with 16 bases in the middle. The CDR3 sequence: CASSAPGAAYSNQPQHF. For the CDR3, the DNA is TGTGCCAGCAGTGCTCCAGGGGCAGCTTATAGCAATCAGCCCCAGCATTTT.

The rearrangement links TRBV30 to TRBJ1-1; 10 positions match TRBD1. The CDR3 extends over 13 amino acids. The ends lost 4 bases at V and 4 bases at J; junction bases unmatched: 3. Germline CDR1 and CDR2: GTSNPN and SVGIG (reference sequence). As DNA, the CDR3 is TGTGCCTGGACGGACAGGGGGAGCACTGAAGCTTTCTTT. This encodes CAWTDRGSTEAFF.

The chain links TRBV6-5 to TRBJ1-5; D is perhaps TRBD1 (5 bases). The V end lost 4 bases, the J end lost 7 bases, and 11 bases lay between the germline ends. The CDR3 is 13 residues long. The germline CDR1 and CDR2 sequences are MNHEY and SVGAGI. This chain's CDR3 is CASSSAEGQPQHF. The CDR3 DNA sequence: TGTGCCAGCAGTTCGGCGGAGGGGCAGCCCCAGCATTTT.

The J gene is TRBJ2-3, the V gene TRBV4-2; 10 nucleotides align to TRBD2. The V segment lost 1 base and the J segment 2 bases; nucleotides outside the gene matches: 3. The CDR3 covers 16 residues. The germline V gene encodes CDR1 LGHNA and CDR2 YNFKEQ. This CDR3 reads CASSQGGLAFTDTQYF. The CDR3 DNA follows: TGTGCCAGCAGCCAAGGGGGACTAGCGTTCACAGATACGCAGTATTTT.

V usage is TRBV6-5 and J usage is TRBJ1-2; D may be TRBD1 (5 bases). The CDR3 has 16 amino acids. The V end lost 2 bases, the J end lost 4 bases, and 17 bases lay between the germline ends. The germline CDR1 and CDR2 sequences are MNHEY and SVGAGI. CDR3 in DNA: TGTGCCAGCAGTTACCGGTCTCGGGGGTGGGGCTATGGCTACACCTTC. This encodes CASSYRSRGWGYGYTF.

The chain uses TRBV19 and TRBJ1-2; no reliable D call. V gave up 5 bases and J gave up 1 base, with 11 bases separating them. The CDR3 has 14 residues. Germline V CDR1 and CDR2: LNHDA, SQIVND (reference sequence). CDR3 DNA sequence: TGTGCCAGTAGTCCCCAGTCCCTTAACTATGGCTACACCTTC. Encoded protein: CASSPQSLNYGYTF.

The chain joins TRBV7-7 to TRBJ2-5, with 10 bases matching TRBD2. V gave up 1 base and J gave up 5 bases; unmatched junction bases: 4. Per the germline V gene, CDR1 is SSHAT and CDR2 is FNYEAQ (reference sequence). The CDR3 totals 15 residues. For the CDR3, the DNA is TGTGCCAGCAGCTTAGGGCTAGCGGGGGTTGAGACCCAGTACTTC. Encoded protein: CASSLGLAGVETQYF.

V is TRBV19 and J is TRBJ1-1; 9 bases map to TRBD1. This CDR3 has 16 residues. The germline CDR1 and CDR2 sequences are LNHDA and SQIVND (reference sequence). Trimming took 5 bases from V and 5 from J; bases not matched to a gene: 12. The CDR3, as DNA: TGTGCCAGTAGTGCTAACCCGGGACAGGGTAAGACTGAAGCTTTCTTT. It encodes CASSANPGQGKTEAFF.

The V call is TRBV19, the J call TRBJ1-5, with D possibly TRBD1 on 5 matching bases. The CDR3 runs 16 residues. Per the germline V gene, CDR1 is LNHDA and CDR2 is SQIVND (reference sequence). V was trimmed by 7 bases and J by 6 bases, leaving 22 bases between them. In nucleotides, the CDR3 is TGTGCCAGTATGATCCCGGGGGGGTCCGGGGGTCAGCCCCAGCATTTT. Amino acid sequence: CASMIPGGSGGQPQHF.

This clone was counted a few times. CDR3 sequence: CASSLARTLPNTEAFF. The CDR3 region has the DNA TGTGCCAGCAGCTTAGCGCGGACACTCCCAAACACTGAAGCTTTCTTT. The J gene is TRBJ1-1, the V gene TRBV7-2; possible D gene TRBD1, 5 bases. CDR1 is SGHTA and CDR2 is FQGNSA in the germline V gene. V lost 0 bases and J lost 2, with 13 bases in between. The CDR3 length is 16 residues.

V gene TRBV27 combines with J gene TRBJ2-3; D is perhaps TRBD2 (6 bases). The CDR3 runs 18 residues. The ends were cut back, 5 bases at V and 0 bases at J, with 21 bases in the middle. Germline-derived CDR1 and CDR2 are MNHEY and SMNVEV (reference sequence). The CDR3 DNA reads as TGTGCCAGCAGTCGGCGGTTGGGCGGGGACTCTAGCACAGATACGCAGTATTTT. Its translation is CASSRRLGGDSSTDTQYF.

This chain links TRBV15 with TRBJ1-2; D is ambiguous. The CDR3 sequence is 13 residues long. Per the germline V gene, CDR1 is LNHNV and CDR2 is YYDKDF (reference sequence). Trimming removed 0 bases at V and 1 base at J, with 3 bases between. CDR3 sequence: CATSRDRNYGYTF. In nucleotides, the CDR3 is TGTGCCACCAGCAGAGATCGTAACTATGGCTACACCTTC.